The clone carrying this T cell receptor (beta chain) came up many times. Its target is not known. A library of TCRbeta sequences, prepared with unique molecular identifiers, was generated. TCRdb ran MiXCR on the PCR reads and lists one entry per CDR3 protein. The sample records approximately 98,000 distinct CDR3 sequences, around 6.4% being singletons. In germline, CDR1 is DFQATT, CDR2 SNEGSKA (reference sequence). The CDR3 covers 15 residues. V lost 0 bases and J 0 bases, leaving 12 bases between the germline ends. These data are taken from a study of T-cell reconstitution after alpha-beta-depleted transplantation in children. General study results and limits: Reportedly, only several hundred clones from non-depleted graft cells drove alpha-beta T-cell counts at about two months. T-cell numbers and diversity, one year after transplant, stemmed largely from T cells that were newly produced. At day 60, the high TCRbeta diversity found in some patients originated from recipient T cells and thymic progenitors that had survived.

The rearrangement links TRBV20-1 to TRBJ2-7; D might be TRBD2 (5 bases). The receptor comes from a male patient aged 2 to 10 who had a stem cell transplant for acute lymphoblastic leukemia, so the T cells may come from the graft donor. The sample in question was PBMCs, mostly from graft donor cells, obtained 360 days after TCRalphabeta/CD19-depleted stem cell transplant. CDR3 sequence: CSARDEEESSYEQYF. DNA for the CDR3: TGCAGTGCTAGAGATGAGGAGGAGAGCTCCTACGAGCAGTACTTC.